The 32 T cell receptor beta chains listed next were all sequenced from one sample in a study of T cells in Graves' hyperthyroidism and ophthalmopathy. RNA transcripts yielded amplified TCR beta CDR3 regions. HTBI primers were employed in a first-round RT-PCR of the TCR CDR3. MiXCR, run by TCRdb on the multiplex PCR reads, gives a single entry per CDR3 protein. Among over 500,000 distinct CDR3 sequences listed, approximately 48% were seen once. Sequenced input: peripheral blood or thyroid tissue (not recorded which). Source of these receptors: an adult woman with Graves' disease, either hyperthyroidism or ophthalmopathy (not recorded which).

CDR3 in DNA: TGTGCCATCAGGGAGACAGGATTTCGTTACGAGCAGTACTTC. Amino acids: CAIRETGFRYEQYF. This sequence joins TRBV10-3 and TRBJ2-7; D perhaps matches TRBD1 (6 bases). Trimming removed 6 bases at V and 4 bases at J, with 16 bases between. In germline, CDR1 is ENHRY, CDR2 SYGVKD. The CDR3 is 14 amino acids.

This clonotype was observed a handful of times. This sequence joins TRBV24-1 and TRBJ1-5; maybe TRBD1 (5 bases). Trimming removed 10 bases from V and 0 bases from J, with 12 bases in between. The CDR3 has 14 residues. Germline V gene data show CDR1 as KGHDR and CDR2 as SFDVKD. CDR3 DNA sequence: TGTGCCACTTCCGGGGGGAGTAGCAATCAGCCCCAGCATTTT. Translating it yields CATSGGSSNQPQHF.

This clonotype turned up a few times. The chain combines TRBV7-9 with TRBJ1-4, with D perhaps TRBD1 (5 bases). This CDR3 comprises 15 residues. Germline loops: CDR1 SEHNR, CDR2 FQNEAQ (reference sequence). Trimming shortened V by 5 bases and J by 5 bases, and 15 bases separated the two germline ends. CDR3 nucleotide sequence: TGTGCCAGCAGCCCACCGGGACGCCGCAATGAAAAACTGTTTTTT. It is translated as CASSPPGRRNEKLFF. Supplemented by reference TRBV7-9 and TRBJ1-4, the full variable domain reads DTGVSQNPRHKITKRGQNVTFRCDPISEHNRLYWYRQTLGQGPEFLTYFQNEAQLEKSRLLSDRFSAERPKGSFSTLEIQRTEQGDSAMYLCASSPPGRRNEKLFFGSGTQLSVL.

The J gene is TRBJ2-5, the V gene TRBV29-1; 7 positions agree with TRBD1. The V gene's germline CDR1 is SQVTM and CDR2 ANQGSEA. The ends lost 5 bases at V and 2 bases at J; junction bases unmatched: 5. The CDR3 covers 13 residues. CDR3 in DNA: TGCAGCGTTCCACCGGGACAGCAAGAGACCCAGTACTTC. Its translation is CSVPPGQQETQYF.

The V and J genes are TRBV28 and TRBJ1-2; 9 bases are a match to TRBD1. The germline gives CDR1 MDHEN, CDR2 SYDVKM. Trimming cost V 6 bases and J 8 bases; bases outside gene matches: 7. The CDR3 loop spans 13 amino acids. The CDR3 loop reads CASSRQGGRGYTF. CDR3 DNA: TGTGCCAGCAGCCGACAGGGGGGAAGGGGCTACACCTTC.

V is TRBV6-2 or TRBV6-3 and J is TRBJ1-2; no reliable D call. Trimming cost V 8 bases and J 4 bases, with 23 bases left between them. CDR3 length: 16 residues. Germline V lookup: CDR1 MNHEY, CDR2 SVGEGT. The DNA of the CDR3 is TGTGCCAGCTCACCACCGAGTTTCGACGGCGGCTATGGCTACACCTTC. Translating gives CASSPPSFDGGYGYTF.

This clonotype came up a few times. No conserved phenylalanine or tryptophan is present at the end of the CDR3, so a read error is the likely explanation. This chain uses TRBV6-4 with TRBJ1-4, with no clear D. Germline V CDR1 and CDR2: MRHNA, SNTAGT. The CDR3 consists of 13 residues. Trimming pared 3 bases from V and 4 bases from J, leaving 6 bases between. The chain's CDR3 is CASSEIFNEKLFS. The CDR3 DNA is TGTGCCAGCAGTGAAATCTTTAATGAAAAACTGTTTTCT.

This clonotype was seen ten or more times. The rearrangement uses TRBV27 and TRBJ2-7, with D possibly called TRBD1 or TRBD2 (6 bases each). The V gene's germline CDR1 is MNHEY and CDR2 SMNVEV (reference sequence). V was shortened by 2 bases and J by 7 bases, with 21 bases between the two germline ends. The CDR3 is 16 amino acids. The CDR3, as DNA: TGTGCCAGCAGTTTAGTGAGGGGGGCGCGATCTAGTGAGCAGTACTTC. Its protein is CASSLVRGARSSEQYF.

This rearrangement joins TRBV20-1 to TRBJ2-7; D is unclear. V was clipped by 5 bases and J by 9 bases, with 11 bases between them. This CDR3 is built from 10 residues. Germline V CDR1 and CDR2: DFQATT, SNEGSKA (reference sequence). CDR3 loop: CSAARGRQYF. The CDR3 region has the DNA TGCAGTGCTGCCCGTGGTAGGCAGTACTTC.

V and J are TRBV27 and TRBJ1-2; the D gene is possibly TRBD1 (5 bases). Trimming left V 2 bases short and J 6 bases short, with 10 bases between. The CDR3 length is 13 residues. Germline CDR1 reads MNHEY; CDR2 reads SMNVEV (reference sequence). This chain's CDR3 is CASSLRGSHGYTF. The CDR3 DNA sequence: TGTGCCAGCAGTTTACGGGGGTCCCATGGCTACACCTTC.

The chain has TRBV20-1 and TRBJ1-5; TRBD1 matches 8 bases. Trimming at V came to 2 bases and at J to 1 base, leaving 4 bases not matched to a gene. Per germline, CDR1 DFQATT and CDR2 SNEGSKA (reference sequence). The CDR3 extends over 15 amino acids. DNA of the CDR3: TGCAGTGCTAGAAGCGGGACAGGAAGCAATCAGCCCCAGCATTTT. It encodes CSARSGTGSNQPQHF.

In nucleotides, the CDR3 is TGTGCCAGCAGCGTAGCCCCTTTGTGGGGCACTGAAGCTTTCTTT. It translates to CASSVAPLWGTEAFF. The V and J genes are TRBV9 and TRBJ1-1; the D is unclear. V lost 0 bases and J lost 4, with 13 bases in between. The V gene's germline CDR1 is SGDLS and CDR2 YYNGEE. The CDR3 has 15 residues.

The rearrangement links TRBV6-2 or TRBV6-3 to TRBJ2-7, with D perhaps matching TRBD2 (6 bases). V shed 2 bases and J shed 9 bases, with 20 bases lying between them. Germline V gene sequence: CDR1 MNHEY, CDR2 SVGEGT. CDR3 length equals 15 residues. The CDR3 region has the DNA TGTGCCAGCAGTTACGCCGGGACTGCCGTGGGGGGGCAGTACTTC. Amino acid sequence: CASSYAGTAVGGQYF.

This clonotype has just a few counts. The V call is TRBV2, the J call TRBJ1-1; TRBD1 matches at 7 bases. The CDR3 consists of 14 residues. The ends lost 7 bases at V and 5 bases at J; junction bases unmatched: 10. Germline CDR1 and CDR2: SNHLY and FYNNEI. CDR3 amino acids: CASTLTGFGTEAFF. As DNA, the CDR3 is TGTGCCAGCACCCTGACAGGGTTTGGAACTGAAGCTTTCTTT.

The chain combines TRBV20-1 with TRBJ1-1; 9 positions agree with TRBD1. Germline lookup yields CDR1 DFQATT and CDR2 SNEGSKA (reference sequence). The junction had 8 bases not matched to a gene; V was cut back by 5 bases and J by 4 bases. This CDR3 has 14 residues. The CDR3 region is CSARSTGGSTEAFF. The CDR3 DNA follows: TGCAGTGCTCGATCAACAGGGGGCTCCACTGAAGCTTTCTTT.

V usage is TRBV20-1 and J usage is TRBJ1-1; D is unclear. The germline CDR1 and CDR2 sequences are DFQATT and SNEGSKA (reference sequence). V lost 3 bases and J lost 0, with 5 bases in between. This CDR3 has 12 residues. The CDR3 DNA is TGCAGTGCTAGCAGAATGAACACTGAAGCTTTCTTT. Translated, it gives CSASRMNTEAFF.

The rearrangement joins TRBV7-2 to TRBJ2-7, with a tentative D call TRBD2 (6 bases). There are 14 residues in the CDR3. V was clipped by 0 bases and J by 2 bases, with 8 bases between them. CDR1 is SGHTA, CDR2 FQGNSA, per germline. The CDR3 loop is CASSLATGAYEQYF. CDR3 nucleotide sequence: TGTGCCAGCAGCTTAGCTACGGGGGCCTACGAGCAGTACTTC.

This clonotype was counted many times. This chain uses TRBV6-1 with TRBJ1-1; perhaps TRBD1 as D (6 bases). Trimming stripped 4 bases from V and 1 base from J, with 19 bases between. CDR3 length equals 17 residues. Per the germline V gene, CDR1 is MNHNS and CDR2 is SASEGT. The DNA for the CDR3 is TGTGCCAGCAGTGGACGAACAGGGATGGGGTGGAACACTGAAGCTTTCTTT. It translates to CASSGRTGMGWNTEAFF.

The chain carries TRBV5-1 and TRBJ1-5; the D is unclear. The CDR3 is 14 residues long. Germline loops: CDR1 SGHRS, CDR2 YFSETQ. V was pared by 0 bases and J by 10 bases, with 14 bases between. Written as DNA, the CDR3 is TGCGCCAGCAGCTTGGCCCCGGCCTCAGGCCCCCAGCATTTT. Its translation: CASSLAPASGPQHF.

This chain joins TRBV29-1 and TRBJ2-4, with D possibly being TRBD2 (5 bases). The germline CDR1 and CDR2 sequences are SQVTM and ANQGSEA. V lost 4 bases and J lost 8, with 9 bases in between. This CDR3 region has 11 residues. The CDR3 loop reads CSVVRGHIQYF. The DNA for the CDR3 is TGCAGCGTTGTAAGAGGGCACATTCAGTACTTC.

The chain combines TRBV7-3 with TRBJ1-6; 8 nucleotides align to TRBD1. CDR3 size: 15 residues. CDR1 is SGHTA and CDR2 is FQGTGA in the germline V gene. With 5 bases clipped from V and 6 bases from J, the junction kept 6 bases outside the gene matches. The DNA of the CDR3 is TGTGCCAGCAGCAGAGGACAGGGCCCTAATTCACCCCTCCACTTT. It yields the protein CASSRGQGPNSPLHF.

This clonotype has only a few counts. The rearrangement uses TRBV2 and TRBJ2-6; D remains ambiguous. The germline gives CDR1 SNHLY, CDR2 FYNNEI. The germline V and J ends were trimmed by 9 bases and 2 bases, with 14 bases remaining between them. The CDR3 sequence is 15 residues long. As DNA, the CDR3 is TGTGCCAGGGGGTTCCACAGAGCTGGGGCCAACGTCCTGACTTTC. It translates to CARGFHRAGANVLTF.

In this sample, this clonotype turned up a few times. At one of its ends the junction is not consistent with the germline gene, which may arise from a read error. The genes are TRBV7-2 and TRBJ2-7; TRBD2 aligns across 15 bases. The germline V gene has CDR1 SGHTA and CDR2 FQGNSA. The CDR3 extends over 18 amino acids. The chain's CDR3 is CAGSLVGLAGGEFYEQYF. The CDR3 DNA sequence: TGTGCCGGCAGCTTAGTGGGACTAGCGGGAGGAGAGTTCTACGAGCAGTACTTC.

This clonotype was observed at least ten times. V and J are TRBV7-2 and TRBJ2-7; 10 nucleotides match TRBD2. The V and J ends lost 5 bases and 4 bases, in that order; junction bases with no gene match: 14. The germline V gene encodes CDR1 SGHTA and CDR2 FQGNSA. The CDR3 has 17 residues. The DNA for the CDR3 is TGTGCCAGCAGCAAGGGGGTGACCAGCGGGAGGGGGTACGAGCAGTACTTC. It codes for CASSKGVTSGRGYEQYF.

The genes are TRBV7-9 and TRBJ1-1; perhaps TRBD1 as D (5 bases). This CDR3 is 14 amino acids long. Germline CDR1 SEHNR, CDR2 FQNEAQ (reference sequence). V lost 3 bases and J lost 4, with 12 bases in between. CDR3 residues: CASSFQGFGTEAFF. The DNA of the CDR3 is TGTGCCAGCAGCTTCCAGGGTTTTGGCACTGAAGCTTTCTTT.

The chain uses TRBV25-1 and TRBJ1-4, with 7 bases identical to TRBD1. The length of the CDR3 is 15 residues. The V segment lost 1 base and the J segment 7 bases; nucleotides outside the gene matches: 6. Germline CDR1 reads MGHDK; CDR2 reads SYGVNS. The CDR3 loop reads CASSEFRDSGEKLFF. CDR3 bases: TGTGCCAGCAGTGAATTCCGGGACAGTGGTGAAAAACTGTTTTTT.

This clonotype was counted at least ten times. The rearrangement joins TRBV2 to TRBJ2-7; 11 bases agree with TRBD2. From germline, CDR1 is SNHLY and CDR2 FYNNEI. The ends lost 6 bases at V and 4 bases at J; junction bases unmatched: 5. The CDR3 loop spans 14 amino acids. As DNA, the CDR3 is TGTGCCAGCAGGAGAACTAGCGGGGGATACGAGCAGTACTTC. It encodes CASRRTSGGYEQYF.

J is TRBJ1-5 and V is TRBV5-1; TRBD1 matches 7 bases. Germline loops: CDR1 SGHRS, CDR2 YFSETQ. CDR3 length: 16 amino acids. V lost 0 bases and J lost 3; bases outside the gene matches: 6. The CDR3 DNA reads as TGCGCCAGCAGCTTGGCCCCGACAGGGTACAATCAGCCCCAGCATTTT. Protein sequence: CASSLAPTGYNQPQHF.

The chain recombines TRBV29-1 with TRBJ2-7, with a weak D call TRBD2 (6 bases). The end of the DNA fits TRBJ2-1 better, so the J call may be wrong. The CDR3 extends over 14 amino acids. The germline V gene has CDR1 SQVTM and CDR2 ANQGSEA. CDR3 region: CSVEEGTRINEQFF. The CDR3 DNA is TGCAGCGTTGAGGAGGGGACTCGCATTAACGAGCAGTTCTTC.

Many counts were recorded for this clonotype. The chain combines TRBV20-1 with TRBJ2-2, with 11 bases aligning to TRBD2. CDR3 length: 17 amino acids. The germline V gene has CDR1 DFQATT and CDR2 SNEGSKA (reference sequence). V lost 1 base, J lost 1 base, and 5 bases stayed unmatched. The CDR3: CSARVILAGGNTGELFF. CDR3 coding DNA: TGCAGTGCTAGAGTAATTCTAGCGGGAGGGAACACCGGGGAGCTGTTTTTT.

The chain has TRBV20-1 and TRBJ2-2; D is uncertain. Between the trimmed V and J ends, which lost 6 bases and 6 bases, there was a span of 8 bases. CDR3 size: 11 residues. In germline, CDR1 is DFQATT, CDR2 SNEGSKA (reference sequence). CDR3 coding DNA: TGCAGTGCGGTACGGCCCGGGGAGCTGTTTTTT. Protein: CSAVRPGELFF.

At least ten counts were recorded for this clonotype. This rearrangement joins TRBV7-9 to TRBJ1-5, with D perhaps matching TRBD1 (5 bases). The length of the CDR3 is 14 residues. Germline CDR1 reads SEHNR; CDR2 reads FQNEAQ (reference sequence). The V end was cut by 3 bases, the J end by 6 bases, with 12 bases between. CDR3 loop: CASSFGDRGQPQHF. CDR3 bases: TGTGCCAGCAGCTTCGGGGATAGGGGTCAGCCCCAGCATTTT.